This T cell receptor (beta chain) was identified in a study of T cells in localized non-small cell lung cancer. General study points: Higher T cell density in the blood was associated with longer overall survival, whereas higher adjacent-lung clonality associated with shorter survival. Sequencing was restricted to one tumor region; therefore, heterogeneity remains possible. Highest T cell clonality was seen in uninvolved adjacent lung, surpassing that measured in tumor.

In regard to this clone: Its antigen is still unknown.

The CDR3 contains 15 residues. The germline V gene encodes CDR1 KGHSH and CDR2 LQKENI. V was pared by 1 base and J by 2 bases, with 10 bases between. Sequenced by immunoSEQ multiplex PCR; TCRdb stores in-frame clones only, minus some. Here the sample spans approximately 64,000 clones, 90% being singletons. This chain uses TRBV18 with TRBJ2-3; D uncertain. The material was peripheral blood, obtained before any cancer treatment. This sequence originates from a woman between 35 and 70 years old with stage I lung adenocarcinoma. CDR3 DNA sequence: TGTGCCAGCTCACCACAACCTGGGTTCACAGATACGCAGTATTTT. Its protein is CASSPQPGFTDTQYF.